Shown below are 22 T cell receptor beta chains from a single sample sequenced in a study of T cells in Graves' hyperthyroidism and ophthalmopathy. RNA transcripts were the template for amplifying TCR beta CDR3 regions. The study used the HTBI primer set for a first-round RT-PCR of the TCR CDR3. Via MiXCR, TCRdb re-called the multiplex PCR reads, giving one row per CDR3 protein. The data hold some 350,000 distinct CDR3 sequences, with just under 25% observed a single time. Sequenced input: blood. These receptor sequences come from a man aged 45-60 years with Graves' hyperthyroidism.

The chain uses TRBV6-1 and TRBJ2-3, with a tentative D call TRBD1 (5 bases). CDR1 and CDR2 from the germline V gene are MNHNS and SASEGT. Trimming cost V 2 bases and J 0 bases, with 9 bases left between them. The CDR3 spans 15 residues. The CDR3 spells CASSENQGSTDTQYF. CDR3 DNA sequence: TGTGCCAGCAGTGAAAATCAGGGTAGCACAGATACGCAGTATTTT.

The V gene is TRBV28, the J gene TRBJ2-1, with D perhaps TRBD2 (6 bases). Germline lookup yields CDR1 MDHEN and CDR2 SYDVKM. Trimming removed 2 bases at V and 8 bases at J, with 13 bases between. The CDR3 is 14 residues long. The CDR3 spells CASSLGSGDHEQFF. CDR3 DNA sequence: TGTGCCAGCAGTTTAGGATCGGGGGACCATGAGCAGTTCTTC.

This clonotype was seen at least ten times. The chain joins TRBV7-8 to TRBJ2-1; D uncertain. Per the germline V gene, CDR1 is SGHVS and CDR2 is FQNEAQ. The CDR3 runs to 13 residues. V was pared by 0 bases and J by 4 bases, with 4 bases between. CDR3 sequence: CASSLAKYNEQFF. The CDR3 coding sequence is TGTGCCAGCAGCTTAGCTAAGTACAATGAGCAGTTCTTC. The variable domain in full, with the rest retrieved from reference TRBV7-8 and TRBJ2-1, is GAGVSQSPRYKVAKRGQDVALRCDPISGHVSLFWYQQALGQGPEFLTYFQNEAQLDKSGLPSDRFFAERPEGSVSTLKIQRTQQEDSAVYLCASSLAKYNEQFFGPGTRLTVL.

There are a few counts of this clonotype. The chain employs TRBV7-8 and TRBJ2-1; D is unresolved. Germline lookup yields CDR1 SGHVS and CDR2 FQNEAQ. This CDR3 region has 14 residues. The CDR3 region has the DNA TGTTCCACCTTAGCCAGCGTGGAGACAAGTGAGCAGTTCTTC. Amino acid sequence: CSTLASVETSEQFF.

The V gene is TRBV5-1, the J gene TRBJ2-7; 7 nucleotides agree with TRBD1. The CDR3 sequence is 12 residues long. The V gene's germline CDR1 is SGHRS and CDR2 YFSETQ. The trim removed 7 bases at V and 2 bases at J, leaving 3 bases unmatched. The CDR3 DNA is TGCGCCAGCCAGGGACAGACCTACGAGCAGTACTTC. This codes for CASQGQTYEQYF.

This clonotype was picked up a small number of times. The chain uses TRBV11-2 and TRBJ1-3; TRBD1 agrees at 7 bases. This CDR3 contains 14 residues. V gave up 5 bases and J gave up 8 bases; unmatched junction bases: 9. The germline V gene encodes CDR1 SGHAT and CDR2 FQNNGV. The CDR3: CASSRGGNGDTIYF. CDR3 in DNA: TGTGCCAGCAGCCGAGGGGGCAACGGAGACACCATATATTTT.

This clonotype was counted between two and nine times. The rearrangement uses TRBV6-2 or TRBV6-3 and TRBJ2-2; 8 nucleotides align to TRBD2. The CDR3 runs 14 residues. Unmatched junction bases numbered 9, after V lost 6 bases and J lost 9 bases. Germline V gives CDR1 MNHEY, CDR2 SVGEGT. CDR3 in amino acids: CASSPTGGPRELFF. CDR3 nucleotides: TGTGCCAGCAGCCCCACGGGAGGGCCAAGGGAGCTGTTTTTT.

The chain employs TRBV12-5 and TRBJ1-2; D unresolved. The CDR3 length is 13 residues. V gave up 3 bases and J gave up 2 bases, with 7 bases separating them. Per the germline V gene, CDR1 is LGHNT and CDR2 is FRNRAP. CDR3 sequence: CASGFRENYGYTF. DNA for the CDR3: TGTGCTAGTGGTTTCCGGGAGAACTATGGCTACACCTTC.

This clonotype has more than one count but fewer than ten. As DNA, the CDR3 is TGTGCCAGCAGAAGACAGGCGTCCTCTGGAAACACCATATATTTT. This translates into CASRRQASSGNTIYF. V usage is TRBV6-1 and J usage is TRBJ1-3, with D maybe TRBD1 (6 bases). This CDR3 comprises 15 residues. The germline gives CDR1 MNHNS, CDR2 SASEGT. Trimming took 6 bases from V and 0 from J, leaving 12 bases between them.

Regarding this clonotype: A read error may produce the germline difference seen at one junction end. The rearrangement uses TRBV5-5 and TRBJ1-2, with 12 bases aligning to TRBD1. Per the germline V gene, CDR1 is SGHKS and CDR2 is YYEKEE (reference sequence). This CDR3 region has 15 residues. Here the CDR3 DNA reads TGCGCCACCCGCCGGGACAGGGGGCGCGACTATGGCTACACCTTC. Encoded protein: CATRRDRGRDYGYTF.

The V gene is TRBV27, the J gene TRBJ2-3; 12 positions agree with TRBD1. The CDR3 covers 16 residues. The V and J ends lost 6 bases and 4 bases, in that order; junction bases with no gene match: 8. CDR1 and CDR2 from the germline V gene are MNHEY and SMNVEV (reference sequence). The DNA for the CDR3 is TGTGCCAGCAGCACAAGGGACAGGGGGCCAGCAGATACGCAGTATTTT. It codes for CASSTRDRGPADTQYF.

The CDR3 region has the DNA TGTGCCAGCAAGGTTAAGACGGAAAACTATGGCTACACCTTC. This translates into CASKVKTENYGYTF. The chain has TRBV2 and TRBJ1-2; D gene ambiguous. The CDR3 runs 14 residues. From germline, CDR1 is SNHLY and CDR2 FYNNEI. V shed 7 bases and J shed 2 bases, with 14 bases lying between them.

J is TRBJ2-3 and V is TRBV27; TRBD2 matches 13 bases. From germline, CDR1 is MNHEY and CDR2 SMNVEV (reference sequence). The CDR3 spans 18 residues. The junction had 10 bases not matched to a gene; V was cut back by 4 bases and J by 3 bases. CDR3 nucleotides: TGTGCCAGCAGTTCCAGACTAGCGGGAGGAGGCAGAACAGATACGCAGTATTTT. This encodes CASSSRLAGGGRTDTQYF.

This clonotype has at least ten counts. This chain links TRBV11-2 with TRBJ2-7; TRBD2 is a possible D gene (6 bases). V was trimmed by 5 bases and J by 6 bases, leaving 11 bases between them. This CDR3 contains 12 residues. Germline V CDR1 and CDR2: SGHAT, FQNNGV. CDR3 nucleotide sequence: TGTGCCAGCAGCGTTACTAGCATCGAGCAGTACTTC. This gives the protein CASSVTSIEQYF.

This clonotype was counted many times. This chain uses TRBV11-2 with TRBJ2-7; 8 positions match TRBD1. The CDR3 totals 14 residues. CDR1 and CDR2 (germline): SGHAT, FQNNGV. The V gene end was trimmed by 5 bases and the J gene end by 2 bases; junction bases not matched to a gene: 5. The CDR3 DNA is TGTGCCAGCAGCCCGAGGACAGGGACCTACGAGCAGTACTTC. Translated: CASSPRTGTYEQYF.

The V call is TRBV6-1, the J call TRBJ2-1, with 12 bases fitting TRBD2. With 7 bases clipped from V and 2 bases from J, the junction kept 6 bases outside the gene matches. Germline lookup yields CDR1 MNHNS and CDR2 SASEGT. The CDR3 extends over 16 amino acids. CDR3 DNA sequence: TGTGCCAGCATACCTAGCGGGAGGGCCCCCTACAATGAGCAGTTCTTC. Translating gives CASIPSGRAPYNEQFF.

This chain uses TRBV19 with TRBJ1-5; TRBD1 is a possible D gene (6 bases). Germline V gene data show CDR1 as LNHDA and CDR2 as SQIVND (reference sequence). The V and J ends lost 4 bases and 0 bases respectively, with 16 bases between them. The CDR3 runs to 17 residues. CDR3 DNA sequence: TGTGCCAGTAGTACCAAAGGGGGGCTAGATAGCAATCAGCCCCAGCATTTT. Encoded protein: CASSTKGGLDSNQPQHF.

This clonotype was detected only a few times. A clone one base away is much larger, so this may be a read error. V usage is TRBV28 and J usage is TRBJ2-5; 11 nucleotides align to TRBD1. The germline gives CDR1 MDHEN, CDR2 SYDVKM. V lost 4 bases and J lost 6; bases outside the gene matches: 13. This CDR3 comprises 17 residues. CDR3 protein: CASSSRDRGFVAKTQYF. The CDR3 DNA reads TGTGCCAGCAGTTCCCGGGACAGGGGGTTCGTCGCAAAGACCCAGTACTTC.

The chain carries TRBV29-1 and TRBJ2-3; no definite D call. Germline V gene sequence: CDR1 SQVTM, CDR2 ANQGSEA. The CDR3 consists of 13 residues. Between the trimmed V and J ends, which lost 3 bases and 0 bases, there was a span of 7 bases. CDR3 DNA sequence: TGCAGCGTTGATCTAGGGAGCACAGATACGCAGTATTTT. Its protein product is CSVDLGSTDTQYF.

This clonotype showed up just a few times. The V and J genes are TRBV13 and TRBJ1-1; no clear D. This CDR3 is built from 14 residues. V shed 2 bases and J shed 1 base, with 8 bases lying between them. Germline V gives CDR1 PRHDT, CDR2 FYEKMQ (reference sequence). The CDR3 bases are TGTGCCAGCAGCTTAAGAGGCTGGAACACTGAAGCTTTCTTT. Protein sequence: CASSLRGWNTEAFF.

V usage is TRBV6-1 and J usage is TRBJ1-4; TRBD1 matches at 7 bases. This CDR3 comprises 15 residues. The V and J ends lost 3 bases and 8 bases, in that order; junction bases with no gene match: 9. Germline V CDR1 and CDR2: MNHNS, SASEGT. The CDR3 protein is CASSDWGRGGEKLFF. CDR3 in DNA: TGTGCCAGCAGTGACTGGGGCAGGGGGGGAGAAAAACTGTTTTTT.

The chain carries TRBV20-1 and TRBJ2-1; TRBD2 matches at 8 bases. This CDR3 spans 14 amino acids. V dropped 8 bases and J dropped 7; count of bases not matched to a gene: 13. Germline CDR1 is DFQATT and CDR2 is SNEGSKA (reference sequence). The CDR3 spells CSLYGRADRNEQFF. The CDR3 DNA reads as TGCAGTCTCTACGGGAGGGCCGACAGGAATGAGCAGTTCTTC.